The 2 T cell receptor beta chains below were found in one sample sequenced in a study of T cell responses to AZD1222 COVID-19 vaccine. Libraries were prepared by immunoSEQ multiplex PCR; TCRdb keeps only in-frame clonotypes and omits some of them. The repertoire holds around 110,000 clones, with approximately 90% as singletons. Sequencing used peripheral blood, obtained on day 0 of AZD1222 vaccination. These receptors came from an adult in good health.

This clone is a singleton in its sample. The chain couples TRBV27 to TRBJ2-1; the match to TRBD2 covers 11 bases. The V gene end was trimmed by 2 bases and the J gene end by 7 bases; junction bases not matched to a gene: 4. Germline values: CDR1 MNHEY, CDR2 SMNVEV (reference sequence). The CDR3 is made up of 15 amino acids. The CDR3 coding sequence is TGTGCCAGCAGTTTACCCCGGACTAGCGGGAATGAGCAGTTCTTC. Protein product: CASSLPRTSGNEQFF.

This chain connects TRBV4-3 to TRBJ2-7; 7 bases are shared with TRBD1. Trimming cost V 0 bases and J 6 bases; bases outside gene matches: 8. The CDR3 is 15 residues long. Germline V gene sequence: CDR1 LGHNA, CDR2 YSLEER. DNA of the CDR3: TGCGCCAGCAGCCAAGACCACTGGGCAGGGGGCGAGCAGTACTTC. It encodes CASSQDHWAGGEQYF.